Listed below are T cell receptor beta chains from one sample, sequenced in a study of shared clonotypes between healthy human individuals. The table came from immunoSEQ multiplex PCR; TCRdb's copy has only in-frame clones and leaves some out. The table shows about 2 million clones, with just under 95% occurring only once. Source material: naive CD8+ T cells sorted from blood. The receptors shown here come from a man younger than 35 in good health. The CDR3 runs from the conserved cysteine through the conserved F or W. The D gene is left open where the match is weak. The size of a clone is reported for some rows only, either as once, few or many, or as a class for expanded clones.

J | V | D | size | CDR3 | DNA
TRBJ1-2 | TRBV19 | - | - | CASSPGTETFYGYTF | TGTGCCAGTAGCCCCGGGACGGAGACCTTCTATGGCTACACCTTC
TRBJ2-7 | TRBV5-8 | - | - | CASSLDQAVGSEQYF | TGTGCCAGCAGCTTGGATCAAGCGGTAGGGTCCGAGCAGTACTTC
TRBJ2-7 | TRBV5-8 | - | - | CASSPVYEQYF | TGTGCCAGCAGCCCAGTCTACGAGCAGTACTTC
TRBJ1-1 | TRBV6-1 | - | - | CASSEDGGWTEAFF | TGTGCCAGCAGTGAAGACGGGGGGTGGACTGAAGCTTTCTTT
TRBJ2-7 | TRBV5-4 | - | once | CASSLVGAVYEQYF | TGTGCCAGCAGCTTGGTGGGGGCAGTTTACGAGCAGTACTTC
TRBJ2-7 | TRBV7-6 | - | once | CASSLGMGSYEQYF | TGTGCCAGCAGCTTAGGTATGGGGAGCTACGAGCAGTACTTC
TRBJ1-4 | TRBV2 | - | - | CASQGEGTNEKLFF | TGTGCCAGCCAAGGGGAGGGTACTAATGAAAAACTGTTTTTT
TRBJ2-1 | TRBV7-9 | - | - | CASSLAGYYNEQFF | TGTGCCAGCAGCTTAGCGGGCTACTACAATGAGCAGTTCTTC
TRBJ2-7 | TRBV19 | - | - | CAASSISRSSYEQYF | TGTGCCGCCAGTAGTATAAGCAGGAGCTCCTACGAGCAGTACTTC
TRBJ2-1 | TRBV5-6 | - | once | CASSVGWDNEQFF | TGTGCCAGCAGCGTCGGTTGGGACAATGAGCAGTTCTTC
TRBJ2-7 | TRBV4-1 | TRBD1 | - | CASSRGQGYEQYF | TGCGCCAGCAGCCGAGGACAGGGTTACGAGCAGTACTTC
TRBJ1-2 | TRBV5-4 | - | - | CASSLGGGGDGYTF | TGTGCCAGCAGCTTGGGGGGTGGTGGCGATGGCTACACCTTC
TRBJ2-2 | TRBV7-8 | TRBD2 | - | CASSFAGGLTGELFF | TGTGCCAGCAGCTTCGCGGGGGGGCTTACCGGGGAGCTGTTTTTT
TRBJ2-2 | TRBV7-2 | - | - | CASSWTGADTGELFF | TGTGCCAGCAGCTGGACCGGGGCCGACACCGGGGAGCTGTTTTTT
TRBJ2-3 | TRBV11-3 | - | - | CASAQPSLGPALDTQYF | TGTGCCAGCGCCCAACCAAGTTTGGGTCCCGCGTTGGATACGCAGTATTTT
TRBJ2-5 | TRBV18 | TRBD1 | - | CASSPPRAGGQETQYF | TGTGCCAGCTCACCACCGCGGGCAGGGGGTCAAGAGACCCAGTACTTC
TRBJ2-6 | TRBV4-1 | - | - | CASSHTALSGANVLTF | TGCGCCAGCAGCCATACCGCCCTCTCTGGGGCCAACGTCCTGACTTTC
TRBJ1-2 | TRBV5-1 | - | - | CASSSPNDSVITNYGYTF | TGCGCCAGCAGCTCCCCAAACGACAGCGTTATAACTAACTATGGCTACACCTTC
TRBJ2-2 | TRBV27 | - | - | CASSPPLSNTGELFF | TGTGCCAGCAGTCCCCCCCTATCGAACACCGGGGAGCTGTTTTTT
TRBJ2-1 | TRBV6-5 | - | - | CASSLYVDYPYNEQFF | TGTGCCAGCAGTTTGTATGTGGACTACCCCTACAATGAGCAGTTCTTC
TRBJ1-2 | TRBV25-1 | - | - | CASSYQGLWDGYTF | TGTGCCAGCAGTTATCAGGGGTTGTGGGATGGCTACACCTTC
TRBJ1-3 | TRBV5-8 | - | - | CASSLVRSGNTIYF | TGTGCCAGCAGCTTGGTGCGCTCTGGAAACACCATATATTTT
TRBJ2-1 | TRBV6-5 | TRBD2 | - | CASRSGLAGVEQFF | TGTGCCAGCAGATCCGGACTAGCGGGAGTAGAGCAGTTCTTC
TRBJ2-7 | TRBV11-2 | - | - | CASSLVAGYEQYF | TGTGCCAGCAGCTTAGTGGCAGGCTACGAGCAGTACTTC
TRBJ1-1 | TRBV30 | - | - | CAWTEGSTPEAFF | TGTGCCTGGACGGAGGGGTCGACCCCTGAAGCTTTCTTT
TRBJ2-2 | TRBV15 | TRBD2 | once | CATSRDRGRAGGELFF | TGTGCCACCAGCAGAGATCGCGGGAGGGCCGGAGGGGAGCTGTTTTTT